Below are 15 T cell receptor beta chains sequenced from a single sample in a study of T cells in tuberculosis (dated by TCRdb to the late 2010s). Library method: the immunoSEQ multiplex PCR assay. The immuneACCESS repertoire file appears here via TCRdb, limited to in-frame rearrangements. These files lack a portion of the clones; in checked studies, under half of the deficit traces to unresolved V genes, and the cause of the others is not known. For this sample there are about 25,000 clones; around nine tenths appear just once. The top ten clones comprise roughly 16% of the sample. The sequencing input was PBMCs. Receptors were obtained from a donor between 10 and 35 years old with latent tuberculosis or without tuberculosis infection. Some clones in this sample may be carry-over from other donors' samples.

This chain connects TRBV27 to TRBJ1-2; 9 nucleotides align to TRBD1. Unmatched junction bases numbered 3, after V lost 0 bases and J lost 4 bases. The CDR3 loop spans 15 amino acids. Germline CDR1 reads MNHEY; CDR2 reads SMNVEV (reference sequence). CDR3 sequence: CASSLSTGGPYGYTF. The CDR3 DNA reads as TGTGCCAGCAGTTTATCTACAGGGGGCCCCTATGGCTACACCTTC.

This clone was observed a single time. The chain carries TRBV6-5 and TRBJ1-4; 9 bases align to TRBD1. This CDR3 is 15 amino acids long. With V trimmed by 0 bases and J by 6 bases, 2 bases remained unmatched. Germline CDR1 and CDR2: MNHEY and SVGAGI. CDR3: CASSYSWDRDEKLFF. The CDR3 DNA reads TGTGCCAGCAGTTACTCGTGGGACAGGGATGAAAAACTGTTTTTT.

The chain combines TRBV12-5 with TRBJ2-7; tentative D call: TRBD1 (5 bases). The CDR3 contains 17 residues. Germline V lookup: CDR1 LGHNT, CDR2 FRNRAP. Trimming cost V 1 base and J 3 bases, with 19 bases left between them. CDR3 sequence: CASGLAIPPGLLYEQYF. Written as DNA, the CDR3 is TGTGCTAGTGGTTTGGCCATTCCTCCAGGGCTTCTCTACGAGCAGTACTTC.

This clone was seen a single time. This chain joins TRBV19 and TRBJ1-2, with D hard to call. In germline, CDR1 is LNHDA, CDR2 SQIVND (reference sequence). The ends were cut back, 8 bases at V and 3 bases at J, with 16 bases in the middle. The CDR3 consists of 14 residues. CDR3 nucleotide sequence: TGTGCCAGTGTTGGAGGGTGGAGGGACTATGGCTACACCTTC. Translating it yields CASVGGWRDYGYTF.

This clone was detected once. The CDR3 is CSVQGARDEQYF. In DNA, the CDR3 is TGCAGCGTTCAGGGGGCTCGCGACGAGCAGTACTTC. The genes are TRBV29-1 and TRBJ2-7; TRBD1 aligns across 8 bases. This CDR3 is built from 12 residues. Germline V gene data show CDR1 as SQVTM and CDR2 as ANQGSEA. Trimming removed 5 bases from V and 5 bases from J; junction bases left unmatched: 5.

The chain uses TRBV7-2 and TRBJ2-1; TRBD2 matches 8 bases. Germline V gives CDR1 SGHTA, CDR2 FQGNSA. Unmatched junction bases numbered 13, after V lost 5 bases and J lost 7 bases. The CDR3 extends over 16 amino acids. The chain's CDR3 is CASSAGSGGIRNEQFF. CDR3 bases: TGTGCCAGCAGCGCGGGGAGCGGGGGTATTAGGAATGAGCAGTTCTTC.

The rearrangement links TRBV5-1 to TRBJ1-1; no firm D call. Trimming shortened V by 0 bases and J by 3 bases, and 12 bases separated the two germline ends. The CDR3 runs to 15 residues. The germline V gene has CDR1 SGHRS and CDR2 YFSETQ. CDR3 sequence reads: CASSLVASGDTEAFF. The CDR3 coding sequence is TGCGCCAGCAGCTTGGTGGCGAGCGGGGACACTGAAGCTTTCTTT.

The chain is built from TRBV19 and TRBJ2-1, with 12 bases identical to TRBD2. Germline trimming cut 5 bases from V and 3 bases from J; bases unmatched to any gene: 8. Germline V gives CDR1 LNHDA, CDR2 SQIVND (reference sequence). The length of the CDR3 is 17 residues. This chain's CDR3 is CASSARRLAGDYNEQFF. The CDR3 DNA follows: TGTGCCAGTAGTGCTCGACGACTAGCGGGGGACTACAATGAGCAGTTCTTC.

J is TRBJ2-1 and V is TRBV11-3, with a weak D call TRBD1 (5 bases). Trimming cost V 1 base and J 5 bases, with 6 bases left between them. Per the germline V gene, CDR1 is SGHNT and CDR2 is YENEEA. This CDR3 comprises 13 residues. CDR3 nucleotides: TGTGCCAGCAGCTTAGCAGGGAACAATGAGCAGTTCTTC. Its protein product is CASSLAGNNEQFF.

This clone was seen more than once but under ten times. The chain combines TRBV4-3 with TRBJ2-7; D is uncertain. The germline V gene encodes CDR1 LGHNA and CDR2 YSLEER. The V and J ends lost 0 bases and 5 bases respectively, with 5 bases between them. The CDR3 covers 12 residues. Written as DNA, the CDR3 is TGCGCCAGCAGCCAAGATTTCGACGAGCAGTACTTC. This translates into CASSQDFDEQYF.

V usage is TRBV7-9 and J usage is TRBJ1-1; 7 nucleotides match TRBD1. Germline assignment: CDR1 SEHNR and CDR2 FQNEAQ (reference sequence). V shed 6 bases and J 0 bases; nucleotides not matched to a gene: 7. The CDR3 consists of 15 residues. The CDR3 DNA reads TGTGCCAGCAGTGGGCCCGGGACAGTGAACACTGAAGCTTTCTTT. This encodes CASSGPGTVNTEAFF.

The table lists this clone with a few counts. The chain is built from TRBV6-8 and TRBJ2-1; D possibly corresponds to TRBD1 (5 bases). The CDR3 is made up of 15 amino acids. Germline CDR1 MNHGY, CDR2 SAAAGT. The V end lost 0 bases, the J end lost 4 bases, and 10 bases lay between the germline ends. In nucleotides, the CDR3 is TGTGCCAGCAGTTACTCGCCGACAGATTACAATGAGCAGTTCTTC. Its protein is CASSYSPTDYNEQFF.

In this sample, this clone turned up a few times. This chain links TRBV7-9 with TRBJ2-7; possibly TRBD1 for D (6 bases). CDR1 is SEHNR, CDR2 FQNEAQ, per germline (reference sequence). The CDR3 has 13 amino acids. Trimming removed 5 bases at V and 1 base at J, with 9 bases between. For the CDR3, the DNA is TGTGCCAGCAGCCCAGGACAGTCCTACGAGCAGTACTTC. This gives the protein CASSPGQSYEQYF.

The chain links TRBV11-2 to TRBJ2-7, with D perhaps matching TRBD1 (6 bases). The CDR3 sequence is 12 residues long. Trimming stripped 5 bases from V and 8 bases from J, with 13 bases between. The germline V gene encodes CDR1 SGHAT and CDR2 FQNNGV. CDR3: CASSPTTGKQYF. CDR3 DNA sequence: TGTGCCAGCAGCCCAACTACAGGGAAGCAGTACTTC. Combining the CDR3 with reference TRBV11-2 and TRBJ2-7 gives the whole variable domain EAGVAQSPRYKIIEKRQSVAFWCNPISGHATLYWYQQILGQGPKLLIQFQNNGVVDDSQLPKDRFSAERLKGVDSTLKIQPAKLEDSAVYLCASSPTTGKQYFGPGTRLTVT.

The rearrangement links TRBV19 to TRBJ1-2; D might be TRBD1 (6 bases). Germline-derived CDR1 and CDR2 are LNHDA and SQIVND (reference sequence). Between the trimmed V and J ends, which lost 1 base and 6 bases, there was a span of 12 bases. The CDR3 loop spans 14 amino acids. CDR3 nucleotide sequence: TGTGCCAGTAGTATAGCAACAGGGATTAATGGCTACACCTTC. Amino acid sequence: CASSIATGINGYTF.